The 5 T cell receptor beta chains below were found in one sample sequenced in a study of shared clonotypes between healthy human individuals. Here immunoSEQ multiplex PCR was the method, and the copy in TCRdb shows in-frame clones only, minus some. The sample shows more than 550,000 clones, 80% to 95% of them seen only once. Source material: memory CD8+ T cells from PBMCs. Subset denoted: CD45RO+ cells pooled with CCR7-negative TemRA cells. The receptors here all came from a man between 18 and 29 years old in good health. Some clones in this sample may be carry-over from other donors' samples.

The chain recombines TRBV27 with TRBJ1-2, with 12 bases aligning to TRBD1. There are 15 residues in the CDR3. V shed 4 bases and J 7 bases; nucleotides not matched to a gene: 7. CDR1 MNHEY and CDR2 SMNVEV come from the germline V gene (reference sequence). In nucleotides, the CDR3 is TGTGCCAGCAGTTACGTCGGGACAGGGGGCTTTGGCTACACCTTC. It specifies CASSYVGTGGFGYTF.

The CDR3 DNA follows: TGTGCCAGCAGTGAATTCGGACAGGGAGAACTCAATCAGCCCCAGCATTTT. Its protein is CASSEFGQGELNQPQHF. This chain joins TRBV2 and TRBJ1-5; 8 bases map to TRBD1. CDR3 length: 17 residues. Germline CDR1 and CDR2: SNHLY and FYNNEI. V was clipped by 2 bases and J by 3 bases; unmatched bases: 9.

The gene calls are TRBV9 and TRBJ2-1; TRBD2 matches 14 bases. There are 19 residues in the CDR3. Germline V lookup: CDR1 SGDLS, CDR2 YYNGEE. V trimming: 0 bases; J trimming: 6 bases; junction bases outside the gene matches: 11. The CDR3 nucleotides read TGTGCCAGCAGCGTAGAGGGACTAGCGGGGGCTTCGCCCCTCAATGAGCAGTTCTTC. Its translation: CASSVEGLAGASPLNEQFF.

V usage is TRBV9 and J usage is TRBJ1-2; D is perhaps TRBD1 (5 bases). Trimming took 2 bases from V and 4 from J, leaving 15 bases between them. This CDR3 region has 15 residues. Germline assignment: CDR1 SGDLS and CDR2 YYNGEE. The CDR3 nucleotides read TGTGCCAGCAGCGTCAATGTTGACGGGGCCTATGGCTACACCTTC. The encoded protein is CASSVNVDGAYGYTF. Complete variable domain (other parts from reference TRBV9 and TRBJ1-2): DSGVTQTPKHLITATGQRVTLRCSPRSGDLSVYWYQQSLDQGLQFLIQYYNGEERAKGNILERFSAQQFPDLHSELNLSSLELGDSALYFCASSVNVDGAYGYTFGSGTRLTVV.

This clone was seen once. This sequence joins TRBV2 and TRBJ1-4; TRBD1 might be the D (6 bases). The V end was cut by 7 bases, the J end by 4 bases, with 13 bases between. This CDR3 comprises 14 residues. Germline V CDR1 and CDR2: SNHLY, FYNNEI. CDR3 residues: CASKTGASNEKLFF. The DNA for the CDR3 is TGTGCCAGCAAGACAGGAGCCAGTAATGAAAAACTGTTTTTT.